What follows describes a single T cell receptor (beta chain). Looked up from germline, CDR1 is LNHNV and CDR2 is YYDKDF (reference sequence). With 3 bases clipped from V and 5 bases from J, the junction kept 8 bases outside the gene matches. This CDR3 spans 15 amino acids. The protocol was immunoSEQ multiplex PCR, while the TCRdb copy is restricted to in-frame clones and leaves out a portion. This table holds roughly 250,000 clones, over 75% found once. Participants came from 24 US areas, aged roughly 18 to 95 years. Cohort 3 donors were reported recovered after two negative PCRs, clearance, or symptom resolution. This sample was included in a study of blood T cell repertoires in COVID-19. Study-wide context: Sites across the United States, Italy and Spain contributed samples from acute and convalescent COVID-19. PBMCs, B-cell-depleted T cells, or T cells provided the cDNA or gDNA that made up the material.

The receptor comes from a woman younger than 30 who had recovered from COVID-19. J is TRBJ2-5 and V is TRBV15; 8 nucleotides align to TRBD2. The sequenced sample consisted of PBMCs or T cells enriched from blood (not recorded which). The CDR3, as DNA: TGTGCCACCAGCAGGGTAGCGGGGCTGCGGGAGACCCAGTACTTC. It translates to CATSRVAGLRETQYF. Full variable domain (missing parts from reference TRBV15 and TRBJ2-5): DAMVIQNPRYQVTQFGKPVTLSCSQTLNHNVMYWYQQKSSQAPKLLFHYYDKDFNNEADTPDNFQSRRPNTSFCFLDIRSPGLGDTAMYLCATSRVAGLRETQYFGPGTRLLVL.